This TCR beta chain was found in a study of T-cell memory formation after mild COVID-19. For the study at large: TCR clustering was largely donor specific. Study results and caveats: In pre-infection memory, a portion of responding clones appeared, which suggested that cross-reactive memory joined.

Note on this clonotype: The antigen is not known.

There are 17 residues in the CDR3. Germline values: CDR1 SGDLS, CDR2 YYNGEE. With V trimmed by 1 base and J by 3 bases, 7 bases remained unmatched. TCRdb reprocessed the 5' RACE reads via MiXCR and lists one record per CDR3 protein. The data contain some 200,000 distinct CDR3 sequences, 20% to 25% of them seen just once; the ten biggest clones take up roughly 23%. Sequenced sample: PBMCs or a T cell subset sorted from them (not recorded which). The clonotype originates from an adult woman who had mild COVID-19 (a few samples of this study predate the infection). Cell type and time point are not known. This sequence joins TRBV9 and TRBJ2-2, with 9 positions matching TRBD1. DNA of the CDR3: TGTGCCAGCAGCGTACAGAGACAGGGGGTGGACACCGGGGAGCTGTTTTTT. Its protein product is CASSVQRQGVDTGELFF.